The 24 T cell receptor beta chains below come from one sample, sequenced in a study of vaccination and CD4 T cells after COVID-19. Treatment indicated: roughly ten-day PBMC culture with coronavirus spike peptide pools or control peptides (ViraFEST assay). Cultured CD4+ T cell DNA underwent sequencing with the Oncomine TCR Beta short-read assay. TCRdb reprocessed the PCR reads via MiXCR and lists one record per CDR3 protein. The sample lists around 20,000 distinct CDR3 sequences; approximately 27% were seen once. These receptors' targets are unknown. The sequenced sample consisted of cultured CD4+ T cells from blood. The receptors stem from a human donor with COVID-19.

This chain links TRBV11-3 with TRBJ2-2; unclear D gene. Germline CDR1 SGHNT, CDR2 YENEEA. The V and J ends lost 1 base and 9 bases respectively, with 6 bases between them. The CDR3 runs to 12 residues. DNA of the CDR3: TGTGCCAGCAGCTTAGGTTTCAGGGAGCTGTTTTTT. Translation gives CASSLGFRELFF.

This clonotype turned up a few times. The rearrangement joins TRBV11-2 to TRBJ1-2; D not resolved. V lost 3 bases, J lost 9 bases, and 11 bases lay in between. The CDR3 is 12 amino acids. The germline V gene encodes CDR1 SGHAT and CDR2 FQNNGV. DNA for the CDR3: TGTGCCAGCAGCTTTAAGGGATTTAGCTACACCTTC. It encodes CASSFKGFSYTF.

This clonotype is categorized as medium-sized. The V and J genes are TRBV24-1 and TRBJ1-1, with TRBD1 as a possible D gene (6 bases). This CDR3 is 16 amino acids long. The V and J ends lost 2 bases and 1 base respectively, with 13 bases between them. Germline loops: CDR1 KGHDR, CDR2 SFDVKD. CDR3 coding DNA: TGTGCCACCAGTGATTCAGGGGCTGGAAAGAACACTGAAGCTTTCTTT. Translating gives CATSDSGAGKNTEAFF.

The sample holds a few counts of this clonotype. The V gene is TRBV7-8, the J gene TRBJ1-1; 9 bases are shared with TRBD1. Trimming at V came to 5 bases and at J to 6 bases, leaving 10 bases not matched to a gene. The CDR3 runs 15 residues. From germline, CDR1 is SGHVS and CDR2 FQNEAQ. The CDR3 is CASSILRTGVSEAFF. The CDR3 DNA reads as TGTGCCAGCAGCATCCTCCGGACAGGGGTTTCTGAAGCTTTCTTT.

V and J are TRBV6-2 or TRBV6-3 and TRBJ2-7; D is tentatively TRBD1 or TRBD2 (6 bases each). The CDR3 contains 13 residues. Trimming removed 6 bases from V and 2 bases from J, with 11 bases in between. The germline CDR1 and CDR2 sequences are MNHEY and SVGEGT. The CDR3 is CASRQGGAYEQYF. For the CDR3, the DNA is TGTGCCAGCAGACAGGGAGGCGCCTACGAGCAGTACTTC.

The genes are TRBV3-1 and TRBJ2-1; 7 bases match TRBD2. Germline CDR1 LGHDT, CDR2 YNNKEL (reference sequence). CDR3 length: 14 residues. The junction had 6 bases not matched to a gene; V was cut back by 3 bases and J by 7 bases. In DNA, the CDR3 is TGTGCCAGCAGCCATGCCGCCGGGGGGAATGAGCAGTTCTTC. Its translation: CASSHAAGGNEQFF.

By proportion, this clonotype is medium-sized (0.01 to 0.1%). The CDR3, as DNA: TGTGCCAGTATGACAGCTGGGAACACTGAAGCTTTCTTT. Translating gives CASMTAGNTEAFF. The J gene is TRBJ1-1, the V gene TRBV27; D possibly corresponds to TRBD1 (5 bases). Germline CDR1 reads MNHEY; CDR2 reads SMNVEV (reference sequence). The CDR3 runs to 13 residues. Trimming shortened V by 9 bases and J by 1 base, and 12 bases separated the two germline ends.

This clonotype occurred a few times. The chain carries TRBV19 and TRBJ2-3; 12 nucleotides match TRBD2. Looked up from germline, CDR1 is LNHDA and CDR2 is SQIVND (reference sequence). The CDR3 has 19 residues. With 4 bases clipped from V and 4 bases from J, the junction kept 15 bases outside the gene matches. The CDR3 here is CASSTVPMGGLAGADTQYF. The CDR3 DNA follows: TGTGCCAGTAGTACGGTCCCGATGGGGGGACTAGCGGGCGCAGATACGCAGTATTTT.

The sample holds a few counts of this clonotype. The chain has TRBV6-1 and TRBJ2-7; TRBD1 aligns across 8 bases. The J segment lost 3 bases and the V segment lost 5 bases, leaving 6 bases of the junction unmatched. Germline CDR1 reads MNHNS; CDR2 reads SASEGT. CDR3 size: 14 residues. The chain's CDR3 is CASSIQGAIYEQYF. CDR3 nucleotides: TGTGCCAGCAGTATCCAGGGGGCAATCTACGAGCAGTACTTC.

Sample share makes this clonotype medium-sized. The chain employs TRBV24-1 and TRBJ2-2; tentatively, D is TRBD1 (5 bases). Germline V lookup: CDR1 KGHDR, CDR2 SFDVKD. The CDR3 is 14 amino acids. The V end was cut by 3 bases, the J end by 5 bases, with 9 bases between. The CDR3 loop is CATSDPGWTGELFF. The CDR3 DNA reads TGTGCCACCAGTGATCCAGGGTGGACCGGGGAGCTGTTTTTT.

This clonotype was recorded a few times. The chain is built from TRBV19 and TRBJ2-1; the D gene could be TRBD1 or TRBD2 (6 bases each). The CDR3 sequence is 15 residues long. From germline, CDR1 is LNHDA and CDR2 SQIVND (reference sequence). V was clipped by 3 bases and J by 9 bases, with 18 bases between them. As DNA, the CDR3 is TGTGCCAGTAGTATTCGCTGGGGGCCGGAGGGTGAGCAGTTCTTC. Protein product: CASSIRWGPEGEQFF. Drawing the rest from reference TRBV19 and TRBJ2-1, the complete variable domain is DGGITQSPKYLFRKEGQNVTLSCEQNLNHDAMYWYRQDPGQGLRLIYYSQIVNDFQKGDIAEGYSVSREKKESFPLTVTSAQKNPTAFYLCASSIRWGPEGEQFFGPGTRLTVL.

This clonotype was found a few times. V usage is TRBV6-5 and J usage is TRBJ1-2; D unresolved. CDR1 MNHEY and CDR2 SVGAGI come from the germline V gene. The CDR3 has 19 residues. V was cut by 0 bases and J by 0 bases, with 20 bases left in between. This CDR3 reads CASSYSFGELKNSNYGYTF. CDR3 bases: TGTGCCAGCAGTTACTCTTTTGGAGAACTAAAGAATTCTAACTATGGCTACACCTTC.

The chain recombines TRBV27 with TRBJ2-1, with 9 bases lining up with TRBD1. CDR1 MNHEY and CDR2 SMNVEV come from the germline V gene (reference sequence). The length of the CDR3 is 15 residues. The junction had 13 bases not matched to a gene; V was cut back by 6 bases and J by 10 bases. CDR3 sequence (DNA): TGTGCCAGCAGGGTCCCCGGGACAGGGCCTCGGGAGCAGTTCTTC. This codes for CASRVPGTGPREQFF.

The chain couples TRBV5-6 to TRBJ2-1, with D uncertain. V was shortened by 1 base and J by 0 bases, with 8 bases between the two germline ends. Germline lookup yields CDR1 SGHDT and CDR2 YYEEEE. The CDR3 is 15 residues long. CDR3 in DNA: TGTGCCAGCAGCTTGTCAGTTGACTCCTACAATGAGCAGTTCTTC. This gives the protein CASSLSVDSYNEQFF.

The gene calls are TRBV9 and TRBJ1-1, with 10 positions matching TRBD1. The CDR3 contains 15 residues. V gave up 2 bases and J gave up 5 bases; unmatched junction bases: 6. The germline CDR1 and CDR2 sequences are SGDLS and YYNGEE. CDR3 in amino acids: CASSVLDRGLTEAFF. The CDR3 region has the DNA TGTGCCAGCAGCGTCCTAGACAGGGGGCTAACTGAAGCTTTCTTT.

This chain uses TRBV5-1 with TRBJ2-7; 7 bases match TRBD2. The CDR3 runs to 15 residues. Germline values: CDR1 SGHRS, CDR2 YFSETQ. V was pared by 4 bases and J by 5 bases, with 12 bases of the junction left unmatched. The CDR3 DNA follows: TGCGCCAGCAGCCCCTTCTCAGCGGGGACGAACGAGCAGTACTTC. It codes for CASSPFSAGTNEQYF.

The chain recombines TRBV20-1 with TRBJ1-5; 7 nucleotides line up with TRBD1. The V gene's germline CDR1 is DFQATT and CDR2 SNEGSKA (reference sequence). The CDR3 sequence is 15 residues long. V lost 6 bases and J lost 3; bases outside the gene matches: 11. The CDR3 protein is CSAISNRGNNQPQHF. The CDR3 nucleotides are TGCAGTGCCATATCGAACAGGGGAAACAATCAGCCCCAGCATTTT.

This clonotype was detected only a few times. This chain uses TRBV5-4 with TRBJ1-2, with D possibly matching TRBD1 (5 bases). Germline loops: CDR1 SGHNT, CDR2 YYREEE (reference sequence). Trimming pared 4 bases from V and 2 bases from J, leaving 15 bases between. This CDR3 region has 15 residues. The DNA for the CDR3 is TGTGCCAGCAGCACGCCACAGGTCCTGAACTATGGCTACACCTTC. Its protein is CASSTPQVLNYGYTF.

V is TRBV20-1 and J is TRBJ1-2, with D possibly TRBD1 on 5 matching bases. Trimming shortened V by 6 bases and J by 7 bases, and 18 bases separated the two germline ends. The germline V gene encodes CDR1 DFQATT and CDR2 SNEGSKA (reference sequence). The CDR3 is made up of 13 amino acids. This chain's CDR3 is CSAPERGGFGYTF. The DNA for the CDR3 is TGCAGTGCCCCTGAACGGGGGGGGTTTGGCTACACCTTC.

The rearrangement uses TRBV4-3 and TRBJ2-6, with 8 bases matching TRBD1. The V segment lost 3 bases and the J segment 0 bases; nucleotides outside the gene matches: 4. Germline loops: CDR1 LGHNA, CDR2 YSLEER. The CDR3 has 17 amino acids. Here the CDR3 reads CASSQQGARSGANVLTF. The CDR3 DNA reads as TGCGCCAGCAGCCAGCAGGGGGCCCGCTCTGGGGCCAACGTCCTGACTTTC.

This rearrangement joins TRBV5-1 to TRBJ2-5; D is undetermined. Looked up from germline, CDR1 is SGHRS and CDR2 is YFSETQ. The germline V and J ends were trimmed by 0 bases and 1 base, with 4 bases remaining between them. This CDR3 is 13 amino acids long. The CDR3 reads CASSLAFQETQYF. CDR3 sequence (DNA): TGCGCCAGCAGCTTGGCTTTCCAAGAGACCCAGTACTTC.

The chain carries TRBV5-4 and TRBJ2-5; TRBD2 matches at 9 bases. Germline CDR1 and CDR2: SGHNT and YYREEE (reference sequence). This CDR3 is 18 amino acids long. After removal of 4 bases from V and 0 bases from J, the junction contained 13 bases not matched to a gene. The CDR3 region has the DNA TGTGCCAGCAGCCCTTTTAGCGGGGGACTCATGTACCAAGAGACCCAGTACTTC. This sequence encodes CASSPFSGGLMYQETQYF. The full variable domain, its missing parts supplied by reference TRBV5-4 and TRBJ2-5, is ETGVTQSPTHLIKTRGQQVTLRCSSQSGHNTVSWYQQALGQGPQFIFQYYREEENGRGNFPPRFSGLQFPNYSSELNVNALELDDSALYLCASSPFSGGLMYQETQYFGPGTRLLVL.

This clonotype appeared a few times. The chain combines TRBV20-1 with TRBJ2-7, with D possibly being TRBD2 (6 bases). This CDR3 has 11 amino acids. V lost 4 bases, J lost 6 bases, and 10 bases lay in between. Germline V lookup: CDR1 DFQATT, CDR2 SNEGSKA (reference sequence). The DNA for the CDR3 is TGCAGTGCTAAGGGACTCCGCGAGCAGTACTTC. Translation gives CSAKGLREQYF.

This clonotype was seen only a few times. V and J are TRBV20-1 and TRBJ1-5, with a tentative D call TRBD1 (5 bases). Per germline, CDR1 DFQATT and CDR2 SNEGSKA (reference sequence). V gave up 6 bases and J gave up 10 bases, with 19 bases separating them. This CDR3 has 13 residues. The CDR3 region is CSASEMGRDPQHF. The CDR3 DNA sequence: TGCAGTGCCTCAGAGATGGGCCGGGACCCCCAGCATTTT.